The 13 T cell receptor beta chains in this list originate from one sample, sequenced in a study of identical twins (TCRdb year 2016). The library was made by 5' RACE. The data were produced on an Illumina HiSeq 2000. Using fastp trimming at Q25 and MiXCR clonotype assembly, TCRdb reanalyzed the public sequencing data and kept in-frame beta chains. Rows merge per CDR3 protein into single entries with the most common DNA and genes. The sample contains 450,000 or so distinct CDR3 sequences, more than 13% of them found a single time. The ten top clones hold about 0.52% of the sample. These sequences were also reported in another study, on yellow fever vaccine responses in identical twins.

Sequencing was carried out using CD4+ T cells sorted from blood. The source of these receptors is a woman aged 18-29 years in good health.

This rearrangement joins TRBV27 to TRBJ2-7; tentatively, D is TRBD2 (5 bases). Germline V gene data show CDR1 as MNHEY and CDR2 as SMNVEV (reference sequence). The CDR3 length is 14 residues. V was trimmed by 3 bases and J by 2 bases, leaving 11 bases between them. CDR3 residues: CASSLNRRAYEQYF. The CDR3 coding sequence is TGTGCCAGCAGTTTGAATAGGCGGGCCTACGAGCAGTACTTC.

Here the CDR3 reads CASSFLSRAGSGANVLTF. The DNA of the CDR3 is TGTGCCAGCAGTTTCTTGAGCAGAGCGGGCTCTGGGGCCAACGTCCTGACTTTC. The J gene is TRBJ2-6, the V gene TRBV28; tentative D call: TRBD2 (6 bases). The germline V and J ends were trimmed by 3 bases and 0 bases, with 15 bases remaining between them. The CDR3 is 18 amino acids. Germline lookup yields CDR1 MDHEN and CDR2 SYDVKM.

This clonotype was recorded at least ten times. The gene calls are TRBV12-3 or TRBV12-4 and TRBJ2-3; TRBD1 might be the D (5 bases). The CDR3 has 16 amino acids. Trimming removed 5 bases at V and 2 bases at J, with 17 bases between. The CDR3 here is CASSRQRKGSTDTQYF. The CDR3 DNA reads as TGTGCCAGCAGTAGACAGCGAAAAGGGTCCACAGATACGCAGTATTTT.

The V gene is TRBV27, the J gene TRBJ2-2, with a possible D match to TRBD2 (5 bases). Germline V lookup: CDR1 MNHEY, CDR2 SMNVEV (reference sequence). The V and J ends lost 8 bases and 0 bases respectively, with 13 bases between them. The CDR3 length is 15 residues. The CDR3 nucleotides read TGTGCCAGCCGACTACTGGCGCCGAACACCGGGGAGCTGTTTTTT. Translation gives CASRLLAPNTGELFF.

This clonotype was detected a few times. The chain recombines TRBV29-1 with TRBJ2-5; 10 bases align to TRBD1. The germline gives CDR1 SQVTM, CDR2 ANQGSEA. The CDR3 spans 15 residues. After removal of 5 bases from V and 2 bases from J, the junction contained 8 bases not matched to a gene. CDR3 bases: TGCAGCGTTCTATCCCCGGGACAGGGGCAAGAGACCCAGTACTTC. It translates to CSVLSPGQGQETQYF.

This clonotype was observed a few times. V gene TRBV10-2 combines with J gene TRBJ1-1; possible D gene TRBD1, 5 bases. The CDR3 is 13 amino acids. Germline values: CDR1 WSHSY, CDR2 SAAADI. The ends were cut back, 4 bases at V and 7 bases at J, with 13 bases in the middle. CDR3 sequence reads: CASSVIVGVEAFF. CDR3 DNA sequence: TGCGCCAGCAGTGTGATTGTGGGGGTTGAAGCTTTCTTT.

This clonotype turned up a few times. The V gene is TRBV25-1, the J gene TRBJ2-5; 7 bases line up with TRBD2. Germline lookup yields CDR1 MGHDK and CDR2 SYGVNS. The V segment lost 1 base and the J segment 7 bases; nucleotides outside the gene matches: 12. The length of the CDR3 is 16 residues. The CDR3 DNA reads as TGTGCCAGCAGTGAATGGGGGACGGCCGGGGAGGGGACCCAGTACTTC. It yields the protein CASSEWGTAGEGTQYF.

The chain joins TRBV2 to TRBJ2-1, with a tentative D call TRBD2 (5 bases). This CDR3 has 15 amino acids. The germline V gene has CDR1 SNHLY and CDR2 FYNNEI. V gave up 8 bases and J gave up 0 bases, with 14 bases separating them. CDR3 bases: TGTGCCAGCCTTACGGATCGGGGCTCCTACAATGAGCAGTTCTTC. Its protein product is CASLTDRGSYNEQFF.

V is TRBV12-3 or TRBV12-4 and J is TRBJ1-2; D is unresolved. CDR3 length: 13 residues. With 3 bases removed from V and 4 bases from J, the gap between germline ends came to 9 bases. The CDR3 nucleotides are TGTGCCAGCAGTTTCTGGGAGGGCTATGGCTACACCTTC. Amino acids: CASSFWEGYGYTF.

V is TRBV4-3 and J is TRBJ2-7; TRBD2 matches at 8 bases. V lost 2 bases and J lost 4; bases outside the gene matches: 7. CDR3 length: 15 amino acids. Germline lookup yields CDR1 LGHNA and CDR2 YSLEER. The DNA for the CDR3 is TGCGCCAGCAGCCAACAAGCGGGAGATCCGTACGAGCAGTACTTC. Translating gives CASSQQAGDPYEQYF.

This chain connects TRBV6-5 to TRBJ1-2, with D unclear. Germline-derived CDR1 and CDR2 are MNHEY and SVGAGI. The CDR3 runs to 14 residues. Deletions cut 4 bases from V and 2 bases from J, with 11 bases between. CDR3 in amino acids: CASSSTTRNYGYTF. CDR3 DNA: TGTGCCAGCAGTTCTACAACCCGAAACTATGGCTACACCTTC.

The chain has TRBV7-6 and TRBJ2-7; TRBD1 is a possible D gene (6 bases). This CDR3 has 13 residues. Per the germline V gene, CDR1 is SGHVS and CDR2 is FNYEAQ. The V end lost 4 bases, the J end lost 2 bases, and 9 bases lay between the germline ends. The CDR3 DNA reads as TGTGCCAGCAGCTCCCCAGGGGCCTACGAGCAGTACTTC. Protein product: CASSSPGAYEQYF.

The chain uses TRBV7-2 and TRBJ1-5, with 12 bases matching TRBD1. V lost 5 bases and J lost 6; bases outside the gene matches: 5. From germline, CDR1 is SGHTA and CDR2 FQGNSA. The length of the CDR3 is 15 residues. The CDR3 bases are TGTGCCAGCAGCATCGGGACAGGGGGCCGTCAGCCCCAGCATTTT. This codes for CASSIGTGGRQPQHF.